This TCR beta chain appears in the sequencing data of a study of PD-1 blockade in classical Hodgkin lymphoma. General study results and limits: The study reported lower baseline TCR diversity in newly diagnosed patients than in healthy donors. No one has yet defined what causes the repertoire differences, which may be disease activity or prior therapy.

As for this clone: Its antigen is not identified.

As to time point: newly diagnosed, previously untreated cHL patient sample. The table came from immunoSEQ multiplex PCR; TCRdb's copy has only in-frame clones and leaves some out. Among 17,000 or so clones listed, roughly 87% were seen once. Sequencing was done on a sample of peripheral blood mononuclear cells (PBMCs). This TCR was recovered from a human donor with classical Hodgkin lymphoma.

CDR3 DNA sequence: TGTGCCAGCAGCCGACCCCTAACGGGAGAGGAGGCCGGGGAGCTGTTTTTT. Protein product: CASSRPLTGEEAGELFF. J is TRBJ2-2 and V is TRBV7-9, with D possibly being TRBD2 (6 bases). Germline loops: CDR1 SEHNR, CDR2 FQNEAQ (reference sequence). The CDR3 is made up of 17 amino acids. Between the trimmed V and J ends, which lost 5 bases and 6 bases, there was a span of 22 bases.